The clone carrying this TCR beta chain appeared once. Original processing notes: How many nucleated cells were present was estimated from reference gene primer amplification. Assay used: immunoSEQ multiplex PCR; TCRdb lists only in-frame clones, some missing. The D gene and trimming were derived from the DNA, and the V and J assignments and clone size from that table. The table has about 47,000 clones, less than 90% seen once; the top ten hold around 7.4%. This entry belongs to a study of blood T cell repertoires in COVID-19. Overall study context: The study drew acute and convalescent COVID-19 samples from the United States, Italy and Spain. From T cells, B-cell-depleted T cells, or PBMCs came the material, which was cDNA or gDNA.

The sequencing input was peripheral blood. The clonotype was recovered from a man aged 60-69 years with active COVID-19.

CDR3 amino acids: CASSPSRTGGIEAFF. CDR3 coding DNA: TGTGCCAGCTCACCCAGCCGGACAGGGGGTATTGAAGCTTTCTTT. J is TRBJ1-1 and V is TRBV18; 10 positions match TRBD1. Germline V gives CDR1 KGHSH, CDR2 LQKENI. Unmatched junction bases numbered 8, after V lost 3 bases and J lost 7 bases. The CDR3 has 15 amino acids.